Listed here is a single T cell receptor beta chain. This record belongs to a study of human T cells and chemical hapten exposure. About the study: DPC at 2% was the sensitizing agent, placed on roughly 2 cm by roughly 2 cm of upper inner arm skin. Mostly female, the patients presented with alopecia areata, totalis or universalis.

Unmatched junction bases numbered 14, after V lost 3 bases and J lost 0 bases. Germline CDR1 KGHSH, CDR2 LQKENI. The CDR3 is 19 residues long. This sample's time point: pre-sensitization, week 0. The treatment was: therapeutic diphenylcyclopropenone sensitization with weekly scalp DPC. Individual cDNA molecules each carried unique molecular identifiers attached by the library. MiXCR, applied by TCRdb to the RACE reads, yields one record per CDR3 protein. The data show approximately 400,000 distinct CDR3 sequences, approximately 5.1% seen once. This receptor was identified in a woman aged 45-60 years with alopecia areata. Some clones in this sample may be carry-over from other donors' samples. The genes are TRBV18 and TRBJ2-3; TRBD2 agrees at 8 bases. Sequences were derived from whole blood, sampled in connection with sensitization to the hapten diphenylcyclopropenone (DPC). DNA of the CDR3: TGTGCCAGCTCACCTAAAGCACTAGCGGTGGGGGCTAGCACAGATACGCAGTATTTT. This encodes CASSPKALAVGASTDTQYF.